One and the same sample provided the 2 T cell receptor beta chains below, sequenced in a study of beta chain features in type 1 diabetes. The authors reverse transcribed all of the isolated RNA, so sequencing captured expressed TCRB transcripts. Using immunoSEQ multiplex PCR, the repertoire was profiled, and TCRdb retains in-frame clones only, with some absent. The table shows approximately 170,000 clones, with approximately 9.1% occurring only once. Sequencing was performed on central memory CD4+ T cells from blood. The receptors come from a woman aged 18 to 35 in good health.

This chain uses TRBV4-2 with TRBJ2-1; TRBD2 aligns across 16 bases. Germline V gene sequence: CDR1 LGHNA, CDR2 YNFKEQ. The CDR3 sequence is 20 residues long. With 5 bases clipped from V and 0 bases from J, the junction kept 10 bases outside the gene matches. CDR3 residues: CASSILGTSGGASSYNEQFF. The DNA of the CDR3 is TGTGCCAGCAGCATTCTAGGGACTAGCGGGGGGGCGAGCTCCTACAATGAGCAGTTCTTC.

This clone was recorded a few times. V gene TRBV7-2 combines with J gene TRBJ1-3; D remains ambiguous. Germline V gene data show CDR1 as SGHTA and CDR2 as FQGNSA. This CDR3 comprises 15 residues. V lost 1 base and J lost 4, with 11 bases in between. The CDR3 loop is CASSLETGMGNTIYF. DNA for the CDR3: TGTGCCAGCAGCTTAGAAACGGGGATGGGAAACACCATATATTTT. The entire variable domain, with the rest obtained from reference TRBV7-2 and TRBJ1-3, is as follows: GAGVSQSPSNKVTEKGKDVELRCDPISGHTALYWYRQSLGQGLEFLIYFQGNSAPDKSGLPSDRFSAERTGGSVSTLTIQRTQQEDSAVYLCASSLETGMGNTIYFGEGSWLTVV.